Given below is one T cell receptor (beta chain) in context. The data were taken from a study of cytomegalovirus exposure and HLA in healthy donors. The PCR ran on 60 Vbeta and 13 Jbeta primers. Assay used: immunoSEQ multiplex PCR; TCRdb lists only in-frame clones, some missing. Of 60,000 or so clones detected, 65% to 75% appear once; the ten largest clones hold 25%. This CDR3 has 11 residues. V gave up 1 base and J gave up 10 bases, with 7 bases separating them. Germline lookup yields CDR1 KGHSH and CDR2 LQKENI. The genes are TRBV18 and TRBJ1-2; D unresolved. This TCR was recovered from a man in his forties or fifties in good health and CMV-seropositive. Source material: PBMCs. Here the CDR3 reads CASSPQDYYTF. Here the CDR3 DNA reads TGTGCCAGCTCACCACAGGACTACTACACCTTC.